These 30 T cell receptor beta chains share one sample of origin, sequenced in a study of blood T cell repertoires in COVID-19. Generated by immunoSEQ multiplex PCR, the TCRdb table keeps only in-frame clones and is missing some. The sample carries 300,000 to 400,000 clones, 80% to 90% recorded once. The specimen was peripheral blood. These receptors originate from a woman in her fifties or sixties with COVID-19, enrolled during active disease.

The chain employs TRBV15 and TRBJ1-1; D remains unclear. Germline assignment: CDR1 LNHNV and CDR2 YYDKDF (reference sequence). The CDR3 consists of 13 residues. V lost 6 bases to trimming and J lost 7 bases, with 15 bases between them. The CDR3 loop reads CATSPTRGVEAFF. CDR3 DNA: TGTGCCACCAGTCCGACACGGGGTGTTGAAGCTTTCTTT.

This sequence joins TRBV19 and TRBJ2-5, with D possibly matching TRBD2 (5 bases). CDR1 and CDR2 (germline): LNHDA, SQIVND (reference sequence). CDR3 size: 14 residues. V lost 5 bases and J lost 5, with 15 bases in between. Here the CDR3 reads CASSSRTRRETQYF. CDR3 DNA: TGTGCCAGTAGTTCCAGGACGAGGAGGGAGACCCAGTACTTC.

Notes on this clone: This specimen includes other DNA sequences encoding the same CDR3. This sequence joins TRBV12-3 or TRBV12-4 and TRBJ1-2, with 7 nucleotides matching TRBD1. The CDR3 sequence is 11 residues long. J gave up 8 bases and V 6 bases, and 3 bases lay outside the gene matches. Here the CDR3 reads CASSQGGGYTF. CDR3 sequence (DNA): TGTGCCAGCAGCCAGGGGGGAGGCTACACCTTC.

The chain carries TRBV6-1 and TRBJ1-3; 8 bases align to TRBD1. In germline, CDR1 is MNHNS, CDR2 SASEGT. Trimming at V came to 2 bases and at J to 4 bases, leaving 4 bases not matched to a gene. The length of the CDR3 is 15 residues. This CDR3 reads CASSELGTGGNTIYF. The DNA for the CDR3 is TGTGCCAGCAGTGAACTGGGGACAGGCGGAAACACCATATATTTT.

This chain joins TRBV19 and TRBJ1-4; TRBD1 matches 7 bases. V lost 9 bases, J lost 6 bases, and 10 bases stayed unmatched. The CDR3 length is 14 residues. Germline V gives CDR1 LNHDA, CDR2 SQIVND (reference sequence). The CDR3 sequence: CASQGTEGHEKLFF. CDR3 nucleotides: TGTGCCAGCCAAGGGACAGAGGGGCATGAAAAACTGTTTTTT. Full variable domain (missing parts from reference TRBV19 and TRBJ1-4): DGGITQSPKYLFRKEGQNVTLSCEQNLNHDAMYWYRQDPGQGLRLIYYSQIVNDFQKGDIAEGYSVSREKKESFPLTVTSAQKNPTAFYLCASQGTEGHEKLFFGSGTQLSVL.

V is TRBV4-2 and J is TRBJ2-1; 7 bases are a match to TRBD1. CDR1 and CDR2 from the germline V gene are LGHNA and YNFKEQ. V lost 0 bases and J lost 4; bases outside the gene matches: 9. The CDR3 is 17 amino acids. This CDR3 is CASSQDRGQSGYNEQFF. The DNA of the CDR3 is TGTGCCAGCAGCCAAGATCGGGGACAGTCGGGGTACAATGAGCAGTTCTTC.

The gene calls are TRBV5-5 and TRBJ2-1; D may be TRBD1 (6 bases). The CDR3 has 15 amino acids. V was trimmed by 0 bases and J by 2 bases, leaving 9 bases between them. Germline CDR1 SGHKS, CDR2 YYEKEE (reference sequence). CDR3 nucleotide sequence: TGTGCCAGCAGCTTGGCCCGGACAGCCTACAATGAGCAGTTCTTC. As protein: CASSLARTAYNEQFF.

The V gene is TRBV6-2 or TRBV6-3, the J gene TRBJ2-6; no reliable D call. Per germline, CDR1 MNHEY and CDR2 SVGEGT. The CDR3 consists of 14 residues. The V end was cut by 2 bases, the J end by 4 bases, with 6 bases between. DNA of the CDR3: TGTGCCAGCAGTTACGAACAGGGGGCCAACGTCCTGACTTTC. Translation: CASSYEQGANVLTF.

The chain links TRBV3-1 (or the pseudogene TRBV3-2) to TRBJ1-1; D is ambiguous. CDR1 LGHDT and CDR2 YNNKEL come from the germline V gene (reference sequence). With 3 bases removed from V and 8 bases from J, the gap between germline ends came to 10 bases. The CDR3 covers 12 residues. The CDR3 is CASSQYRGEAFF. The CDR3 nucleotides are TGTGCCAGCAGCCAGTACCGGGGAGAAGCTTTCTTT.

The genes are TRBV19 and TRBJ1-1, with D tentatively TRBD1 (6 bases). This CDR3 has 15 amino acids. The V and J ends lost 8 bases and 2 bases respectively, with 18 bases between them. Germline V gene sequence: CDR1 LNHDA, CDR2 SQIVND (reference sequence). The CDR3 DNA sequence: TGTGCCAGTTTCCTTCGTCAGGGGAGTAACACTGAAGCTTTCTTT. It yields the protein CASFLRQGSNTEAFF.

In its sample, this clone was seen once. CDR3 residues: CAALPVSGGGETQYF. The CDR3 DNA is TGTGCCGCCCTGCCGGTATCGGGAGGAGGAGAGACCCAGTACTTC. The rearrangement uses TRBV5-4 and TRBJ2-5, with 7 bases matching TRBD2. The CDR3 is 15 residues long. Per germline, CDR1 SGHNT and CDR2 YYREEE (reference sequence). Unmatched junction bases numbered 16, after V lost 10 bases and J lost 4 bases.

The J gene is TRBJ1-1, the V gene TRBV11-2, with 7 bases identical to TRBD1. Looked up from germline, CDR1 is SGHAT and CDR2 is FQNNGV. CDR3 length: 16 amino acids. With 1 base clipped from V and 3 bases from J, the junction kept 8 bases outside the gene matches. The CDR3 spells CASSLVRARGDTEAFF. In nucleotides, the CDR3 is TGTGCCAGCAGCTTAGTAAGAGCCAGGGGGGACACTGAAGCTTTCTTT.

This rearrangement joins TRBV5-6 to TRBJ1-1, with D possibly being TRBD1 (6 bases). The length of the CDR3 is 13 residues. Deletions cut 2 bases from V and 2 bases from J, with 7 bases between. CDR1 and CDR2 from the germline V gene are SGHDT and YYEEEE. DNA of the CDR3: TGTGCCAGCAGCTTACAGGGAAACACTGAAGCTTTCTTT. This translates into CASSLQGNTEAFF.

The chain recombines TRBV12-3 or TRBV12-4 with TRBJ1-1; D is unclear. The CDR3 is 13 residues long. Deletions cut 5 bases from V and 1 base from J, with 8 bases between. CDR3 DNA sequence: TGTGCCAGCAGTCCAGGAAAGAACACTGAAGCTTTCTTT. Translated, it gives CASSPGKNTEAFF.

CDR3: CASSSSGTAEISYEQYF. DNA of the CDR3: TGTGCCAGCAGCTCTAGCGGGACAGCCGAAATTTCCTACGAGCAGTACTTC. The chain combines TRBV5-4 with TRBJ2-7, with TRBD2 matching over 9 bases. Per germline, CDR1 SGHNT and CDR2 YYREEE (reference sequence). This CDR3 contains 17 residues. V lost 3 bases, J lost 1 base, and 11 bases stayed unmatched.

The genes are TRBV15 and TRBJ2-5; 8 positions agree with TRBD1. The CDR3 is made up of 20 amino acids. The germline CDR1 and CDR2 sequences are LNHNV and YYDKDF (reference sequence). After removal of 0 bases from V and 2 bases from J, the junction contained 17 bases not matched to a gene. CDR3 sequence reads: CATSRDESRDRNPLQETQYF. In nucleotides, the CDR3 is TGTGCCACCAGCAGAGATGAATCCCGGGACAGGAATCCCCTACAAGAGACCCAGTACTTC. The whole variable domain, filled in from reference TRBV15 and TRBJ2-5, reads DAMVIQNPRYQVTQFGKPVTLSCSQTLNHNVMYWYQQKSSQAPKLLFHYYDKDFNNEADTPDNFQSRRPNTSFCFLDIRSPGLGDTAMYLCATSRDESRDRNPLQETQYFGPGTRLLVL.

CDR3 coding DNA: TGTGCCAGCAGCTTAGGGCAGGGAACACAAGAGACCCAGTACTTC. Its translation: CASSLGQGTQETQYF. The gene calls are TRBV7-3 and TRBJ2-5; possible D gene TRBD1, 5 bases. V was trimmed by 2 bases and J by 2 bases, leaving 12 bases between them. Germline V gene lookup returns CDR1 SGHTA and CDR2 FQGTGA. This CDR3 region has 15 residues.

The CDR3 region is CASGQGIYNEQFF. The CDR3 DNA reads TGTGCCAGCGGACAGGGGATATACAATGAGCAGTTCTTC. V is TRBV21-1 and J is TRBJ2-1; no DNA check was done on the table's D call, TRBD1. TRBV21-1 is reported as a pseudogene. CDR3 length equals 13 residues.

The J gene is TRBJ1-2, the V gene TRBV5-5; TRBD1 agrees at 9 bases. The CDR3 sequence is 14 residues long. The ends lost 4 bases at V and 3 bases at J; junction bases unmatched: 4. Germline CDR1 SGHKS, CDR2 YYEKEE (reference sequence). CDR3 bases: TGTGCCAGCAGCCCGGGGGACAGGGACTATGGCTACACCTTC. It is translated as CASSPGDRDYGYTF.

The chain joins TRBV4-1 to TRBJ2-7; TRBD2 might be the D (6 bases). The CDR3 contains 17 residues. In germline, CDR1 is MGHRA, CDR2 YSYEKL. Trimming shortened V by 3 bases and J by 0 bases, and 18 bases separated the two germline ends. In DNA form, the CDR3 reads TGCGCCAGCAGCCAGATCCCGGGACTCCTCTTCTCCTACGAGCAGTACTTC. Its translation is CASSQIPGLLFSYEQYF.

The chain has TRBV2 and TRBJ1-4; TRBD1 agrees at 9 bases. V shed 3 bases and J 5 bases; nucleotides not matched to a gene: 7. The CDR3 runs 16 residues. CDR1 and CDR2 from the germline V gene are SNHLY and FYNNEI. DNA of the CDR3: TGTGCCAGCAGTGACGTGGGACAGGGAGGGAATGAAAAACTGTTTTTT. As protein: CASSDVGQGGNEKLFF.

This clone was seen at least ten times. Additional DNA sequences in this sample encode the identical CDR3. The rearrangement joins TRBV6-5 to TRBJ2-2; D unresolved. This CDR3 region has 12 residues. Germline loops: CDR1 MNHEY, CDR2 SVGAGI. Trimming stripped 6 bases from V and 2 bases from J, with 4 bases between. The DNA for the CDR3 is TGTGCCAGCAGCCTAAACACCGGGGAGCTGTTTTTT. It yields the protein CASSLNTGELFF.

V usage is TRBV10-2 and J usage is TRBJ1-1; D call uncertain. The CDR3 is made up of 14 amino acids. The germline CDR1 and CDR2 sequences are WSHSY and SAAADI. The ends were cut back, 2 bases at V and 2 bases at J, with 9 bases in the middle. DNA for the CDR3: TGCGCCAGCAGTGAGGTCAGACACAACACTGAAGCTTTCTTT. It encodes CASSEVRHNTEAFF.

This clone has only a few counts. J is TRBJ2-1 and V is TRBV7-9; maybe TRBD1 (6 bases). Germline CDR1 reads SEHNR; CDR2 reads FQNEAQ (reference sequence). V was trimmed by 2 bases and J by 8 bases, leaving 16 bases between them. The CDR3 covers 15 residues. The CDR3 region has the DNA TGTGCCAGCAGCTTACAGGGGATCGTTGGCGATGAGCAGTTCTTC. As protein: CASSLQGIVGDEQFF.

The chain employs TRBV11-3 and TRBJ2-1; 8 nucleotides align to TRBD2. Germline values: CDR1 SGHNT, CDR2 YENEEA. CDR3 length: 17 amino acids. V trimming: 1 base; J trimming: 0 bases; junction bases outside the gene matches: 5. The CDR3 region is CASSLVGGGSSYNEQFF. The CDR3 DNA is TGTGCCAGCAGCTTAGTAGGCGGGGGGAGCTCCTACAATGAGCAGTTCTTC.

This chain joins TRBV6-5 and TRBJ2-2; D is unclear. The CDR3 consists of 15 residues. V shed 6 bases and J shed 0 bases, with 11 bases lying between them. Germline assignment: CDR1 MNHEY and CDR2 SVGAGI. DNA for the CDR3: TGTGCCAGCAGAATCCACATTCCGAACACCGGGGAGCTGTTTTTT. It encodes CASRIHIPNTGELFF.

The chain joins TRBV12-5 to TRBJ2-7; D uncertain. With 1 base removed from V and 1 base from J, the gap between germline ends came to 8 bases. Looked up from germline, CDR1 is LGHNT and CDR2 is FRNRAP. The length of the CDR3 is 14 residues. The CDR3 sequence: CASGLGPGSYEQYF. CDR3 nucleotide sequence: TGTGCTAGTGGTTTGGGACCGGGTTCCTACGAGCAGTACTTC.

The chain uses TRBV19 and TRBJ1-4, with D tentatively TRBD1 (6 bases). The germline V gene has CDR1 LNHDA and CDR2 SQIVND (reference sequence). The CDR3 sequence is 16 residues long. Trimming pared 5 bases from V and 7 bases from J, leaving 20 bases between. As DNA, the CDR3 is TGTGCCAGTAGTGAAAAGCCGGGACACGTACCTGAAAAACTGTTTTTT. Translated: CASSEKPGHVPEKLFF.

DNA of the CDR3: TGTGCCAGCAGCAGACAGGCTTATAGCAATCAGCCCCAGCATTTT. It is translated as CASSRQAYSNQPQHF. The chain carries TRBV13 and TRBJ1-5; tentatively, D is TRBD1 (6 bases). With 5 bases removed from V and 0 bases from J, the gap between germline ends came to 11 bases. Germline assignment: CDR1 PRHDT and CDR2 FYEKMQ (reference sequence). The CDR3 totals 15 residues.

This clone was recorded once. The chain joins TRBV14 to TRBJ2-1; TRBD2 matches 7 bases. V shed 4 bases and J 8 bases; nucleotides not matched to a gene: 14. The CDR3 has 16 amino acids. Germline values: CDR1 SGHDN, CDR2 FVKESK. CDR3 nucleotides: TGTGCCAGCAGCCGCCGTTTGTCGGGGGGAGGTGATGAGCAGTTCTTC. This gives the protein CASSRRLSGGGDEQFF.